This TCR beta chain was recovered during a study of beta chain features in type 1 diabetes. Expressed TCRB transcripts were sequenced, since all the RNA that had been isolated was reverse transcribed. The read count averaged around 3.6 million across naive, central memory and regulatory T cell samples. Sequencing used immunoSEQ multiplex PCR; TCRdb keeps in-frame clones, though not all of them. The sample has 250,000 or so clones; 11% to 15% are singletons. In the case of this clone: The antigen is undetermined.

Study conclusions and caveats: Researchers reported that naive, central memory and Treg TCRB repertoires appeared more similar in patients than in healthy donors. Among all four CD4+ subsets, Type 1 diabetes patients had TCRB CDR3s that were moderately but significantly shorter.

The CDR3 extends over 16 amino acids. CDR1 and CDR2 (germline): SGHTA, FQGNSA. V trimming: 6 bases; J trimming: 0 bases; junction bases outside the gene matches: 8. The sample taken for sequencing was naive CD4+ T cells from blood. The clonotype originates from a man aged 25-40 years with type 1 diabetes. This chain connects TRBV7-2 to TRBJ1-3; 7 positions agree with TRBD1. CDR3 in amino acids: CASRESGGSSGNTIYF. The CDR3 bases are TGTGCCAGCAGGGAATCAGGGGGAAGCTCTGGAAACACCATATATTTT.